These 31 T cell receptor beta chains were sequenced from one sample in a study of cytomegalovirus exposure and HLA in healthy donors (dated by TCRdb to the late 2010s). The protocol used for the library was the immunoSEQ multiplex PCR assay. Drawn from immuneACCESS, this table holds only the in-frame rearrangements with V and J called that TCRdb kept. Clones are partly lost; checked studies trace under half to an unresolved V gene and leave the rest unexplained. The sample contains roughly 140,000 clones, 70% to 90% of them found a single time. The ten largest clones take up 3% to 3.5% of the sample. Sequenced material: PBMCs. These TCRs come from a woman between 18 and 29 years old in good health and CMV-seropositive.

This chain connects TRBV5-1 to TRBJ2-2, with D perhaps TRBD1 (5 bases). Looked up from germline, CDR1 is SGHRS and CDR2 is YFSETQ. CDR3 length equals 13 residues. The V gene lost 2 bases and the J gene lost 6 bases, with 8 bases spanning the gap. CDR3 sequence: CASSLWGSGELFF. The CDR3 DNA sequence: TGCGCCAGCAGCTTATGGGGCTCCGGGGAGCTGTTTTTT.

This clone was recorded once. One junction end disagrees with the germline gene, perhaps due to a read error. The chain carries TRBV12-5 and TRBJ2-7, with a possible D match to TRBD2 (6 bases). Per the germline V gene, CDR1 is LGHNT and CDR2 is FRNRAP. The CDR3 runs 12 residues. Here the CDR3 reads CASGLGPGLAFF. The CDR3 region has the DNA TGTGCTAGTGGTTTGGGACCGGGACTCGCCTTCTTC.

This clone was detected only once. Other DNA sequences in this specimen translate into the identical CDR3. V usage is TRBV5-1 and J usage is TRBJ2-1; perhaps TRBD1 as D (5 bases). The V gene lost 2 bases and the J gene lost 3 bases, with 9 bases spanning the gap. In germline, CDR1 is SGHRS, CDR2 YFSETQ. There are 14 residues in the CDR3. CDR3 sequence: CASSLGQGYNEQFF. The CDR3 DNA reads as TGCGCCAGCAGCTTAGGCCAGGGCTACAATGAGCAGTTCTTC.

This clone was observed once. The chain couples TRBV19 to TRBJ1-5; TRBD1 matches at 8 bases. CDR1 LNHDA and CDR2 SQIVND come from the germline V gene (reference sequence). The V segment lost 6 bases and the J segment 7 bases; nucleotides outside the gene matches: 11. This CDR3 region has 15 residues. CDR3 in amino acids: CASSGSTGVEQPQHF. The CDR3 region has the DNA TGTGCCAGTAGCGGTTCGACAGGGGTAGAACAGCCCCAGCATTTT.

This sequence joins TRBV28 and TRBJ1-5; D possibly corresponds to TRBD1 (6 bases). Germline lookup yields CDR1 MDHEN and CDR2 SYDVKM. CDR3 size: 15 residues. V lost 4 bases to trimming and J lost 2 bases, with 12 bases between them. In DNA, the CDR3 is TGTGCCAGCAGTTGGGCAGGGGTTGGCAATCAGCCCCAGCATTTT. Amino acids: CASSWAGVGNQPQHF. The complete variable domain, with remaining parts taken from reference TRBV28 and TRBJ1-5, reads DVKVTQSSRYLVKRTGEKVFLECVQDMDHENMFWYRQDPGLGLRLIYFSYDVKMKEKGDIPEGYSVSREKKERFSLILESASTNQTSMYLCASSWAGVGNQPQHFGDGTRLSIL.

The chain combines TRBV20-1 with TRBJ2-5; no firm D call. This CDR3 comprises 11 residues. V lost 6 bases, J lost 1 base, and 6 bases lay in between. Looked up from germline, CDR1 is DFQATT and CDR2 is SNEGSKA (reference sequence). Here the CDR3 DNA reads TGCAGTGCGGAGCGCCAAGAGACCCAGTACTTC. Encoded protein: CSAERQETQYF.

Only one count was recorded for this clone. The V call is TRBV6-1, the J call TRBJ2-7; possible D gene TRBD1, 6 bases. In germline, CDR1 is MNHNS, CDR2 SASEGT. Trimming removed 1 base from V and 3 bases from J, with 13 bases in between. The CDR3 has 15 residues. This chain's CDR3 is CASSEVGAYGYEQYF. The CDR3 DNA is TGTGCCAGCAGTGAAGTGGGGGCGTACGGCTACGAGCAGTACTTC.

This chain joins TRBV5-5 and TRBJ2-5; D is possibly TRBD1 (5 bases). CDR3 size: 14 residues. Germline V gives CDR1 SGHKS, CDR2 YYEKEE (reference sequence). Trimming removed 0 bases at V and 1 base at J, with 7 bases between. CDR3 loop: CASSLADSQETQYF. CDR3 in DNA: TGTGCCAGCAGCTTGGCAGACAGCCAAGAGACCCAGTACTTC.

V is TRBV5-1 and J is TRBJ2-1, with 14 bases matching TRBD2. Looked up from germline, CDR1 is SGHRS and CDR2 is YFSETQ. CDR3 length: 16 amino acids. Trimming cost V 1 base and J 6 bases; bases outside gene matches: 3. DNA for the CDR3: TGCGCCAGCAGCTTGCCGGGACTAGCGGGAGTCAATGAGCAGTTCTTC. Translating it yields CASSLPGLAGVNEQFF.

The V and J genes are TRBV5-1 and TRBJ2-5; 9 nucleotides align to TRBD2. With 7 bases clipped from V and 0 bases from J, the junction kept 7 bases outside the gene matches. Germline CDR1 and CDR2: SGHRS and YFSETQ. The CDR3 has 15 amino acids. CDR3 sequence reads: CASAGGPGDQETQYF. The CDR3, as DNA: TGCGCCAGCGCGGGAGGGCCAGGGGACCAAGAGACCCAGTACTTC.

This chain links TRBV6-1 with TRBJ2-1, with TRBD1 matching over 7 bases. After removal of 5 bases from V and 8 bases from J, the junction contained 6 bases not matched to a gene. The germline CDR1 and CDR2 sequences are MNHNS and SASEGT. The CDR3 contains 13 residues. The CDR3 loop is CASSMNRGDEQFF. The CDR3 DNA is TGTGCCAGCAGTATGAACAGGGGAGATGAGCAGTTCTTC.

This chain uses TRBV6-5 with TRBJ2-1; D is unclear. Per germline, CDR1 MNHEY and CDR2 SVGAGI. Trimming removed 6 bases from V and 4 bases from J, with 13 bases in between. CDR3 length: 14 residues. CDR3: CASSSGGFYNEQFF. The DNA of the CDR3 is TGTGCCAGCAGCTCCGGCGGATTTTACAATGAGCAGTTCTTC.

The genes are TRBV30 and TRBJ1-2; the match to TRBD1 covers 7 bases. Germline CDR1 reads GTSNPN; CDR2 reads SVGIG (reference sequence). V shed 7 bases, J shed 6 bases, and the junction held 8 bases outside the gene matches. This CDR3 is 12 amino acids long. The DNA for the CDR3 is TGTGCCTCTAACAGGGGACAGAATGGCTACACCTTC. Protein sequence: CASNRGQNGYTF.

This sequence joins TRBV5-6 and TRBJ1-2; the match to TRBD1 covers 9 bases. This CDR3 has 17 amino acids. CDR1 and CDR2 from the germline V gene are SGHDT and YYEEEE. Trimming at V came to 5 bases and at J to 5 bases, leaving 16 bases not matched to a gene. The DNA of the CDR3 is TGTGCCAGCAGGAATGGACAGGGGACTATCCCTAGGTATGGCTACACCTTC. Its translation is CASRNGQGTIPRYGYTF.

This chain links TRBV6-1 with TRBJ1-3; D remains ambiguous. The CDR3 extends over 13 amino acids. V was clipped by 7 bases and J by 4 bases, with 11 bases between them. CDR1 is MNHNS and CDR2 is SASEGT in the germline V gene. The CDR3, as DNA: TGTGCCAGCATTTCGGGTGCAGGAAACACCATATATTTT. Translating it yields CASISGAGNTIYF.

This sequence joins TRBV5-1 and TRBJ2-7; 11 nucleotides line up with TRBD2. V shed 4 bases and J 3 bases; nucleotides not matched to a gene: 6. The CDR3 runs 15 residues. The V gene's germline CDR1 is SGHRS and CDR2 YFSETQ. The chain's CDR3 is CASSTGTSGYYEQYF. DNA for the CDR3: TGCGCCAGCAGCACCGGGACTAGCGGATACTACGAGCAGTACTTC.

CDR3 sequence reads: CASSGRTVDTEAFF. The CDR3 region has the DNA TGTGCCAGTAGTGGACGGACAGTAGACACTGAAGCTTTCTTT. The chain recombines TRBV19 with TRBJ1-1; D may be TRBD1 (6 bases). V was clipped by 5 bases and J by 3 bases, with 13 bases between them. This CDR3 region has 14 residues. Germline-derived CDR1 and CDR2 are LNHDA and SQIVND (reference sequence). Variable domain in full (rest from reference TRBV19 and TRBJ1-1): DGGITQSPKYLFRKEGQNVTLSCEQNLNHDAMYWYRQDPGQGLRLIYYSQIVNDFQKGDIAEGYSVSREKKESFPLTVTSAQKNPTAFYLCASSGRTVDTEAFFGQGTRLTVV.

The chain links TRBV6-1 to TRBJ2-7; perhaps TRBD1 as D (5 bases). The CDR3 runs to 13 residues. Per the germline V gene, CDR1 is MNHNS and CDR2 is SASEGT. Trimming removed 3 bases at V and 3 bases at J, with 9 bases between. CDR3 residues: CASSETVGYEQYF. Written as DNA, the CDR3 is TGTGCCAGCAGTGAGACAGTGGGCTACGAGCAGTACTTC.

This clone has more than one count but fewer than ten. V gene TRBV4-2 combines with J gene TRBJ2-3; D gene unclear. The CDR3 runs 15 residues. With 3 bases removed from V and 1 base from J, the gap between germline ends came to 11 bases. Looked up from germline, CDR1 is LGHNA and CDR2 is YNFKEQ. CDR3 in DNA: TGTGCCAGCAGCCAGAGGTTAGGAGGCACAGATACGCAGTATTTT. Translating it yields CASSQRLGGTDTQYF.

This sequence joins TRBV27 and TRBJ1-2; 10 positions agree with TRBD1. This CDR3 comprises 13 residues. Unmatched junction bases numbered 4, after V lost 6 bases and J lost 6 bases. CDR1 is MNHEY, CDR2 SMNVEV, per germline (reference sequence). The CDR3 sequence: CASSGQGENGYTF. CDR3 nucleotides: TGTGCCAGCAGCGGACAGGGGGAGAATGGCTACACCTTC.

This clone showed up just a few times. CDR3 DNA: TGTGCCAGCAGCCCTTCCGGGGTACTAGCTAACTATGGCTACACCTTC. Translated: CASSPSGVLANYGYTF. V usage is TRBV28 and J usage is TRBJ1-2; D is unclear. V was trimmed by 6 bases and J by 0 bases, leaving 17 bases between them. Germline-derived CDR1 and CDR2 are MDHEN and SYDVKM. The CDR3 runs to 16 residues.

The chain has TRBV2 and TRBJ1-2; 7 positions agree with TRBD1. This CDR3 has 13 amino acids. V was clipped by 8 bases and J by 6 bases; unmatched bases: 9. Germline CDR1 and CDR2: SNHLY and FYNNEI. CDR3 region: CASEGALGDGYTF. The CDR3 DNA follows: TGTGCCAGCGAGGGGGCCTTGGGCGATGGCTACACCTTC. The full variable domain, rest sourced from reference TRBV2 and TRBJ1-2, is EPEVTQTPSHQVTQMGQEVILRCVPISNHLYFYWYRQILGQKVEFLVSFYNNEISEKSEIFDDQFSVERPDGSNFTLKIRSTKLEDSAMYFCASEGALGDGYTFGSGTRLTVV.

CDR3 DNA sequence: TGTGCCAGCATTTCCCTCCCTACAGCCTCTGGAAACACCATATATTTT. This gives the protein CASISLPTASGNTIYF. The chain couples TRBV6-6 to TRBJ1-3; D remains ambiguous. Germline V gene lookup returns CDR1 MNHNY and CDR2 SVGAGI (reference sequence). This CDR3 is 16 amino acids long. V was cut by 7 bases and J by 0 bases, with 16 bases left in between.

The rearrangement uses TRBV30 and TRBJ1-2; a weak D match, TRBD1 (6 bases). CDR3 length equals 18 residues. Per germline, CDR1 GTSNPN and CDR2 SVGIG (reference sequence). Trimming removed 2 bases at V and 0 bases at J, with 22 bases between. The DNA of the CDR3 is TGTGCCTGGAGTCGCTATACCGGGACACCCGTAGCTAACTATGGCTACACCTTC. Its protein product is CAWSRYTGTPVANYGYTF.

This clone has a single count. The CDR3: CASSPSSGSRAQYF. CDR3 bases: TGTGCCAGCAGCCCCTCGAGCGGAAGCCGGGCCCAGTACTTC. J is TRBJ2-5 and V is TRBV7-6; TRBD2 might be the D (5 bases). Germline CDR1 reads SGHVS; CDR2 reads FNYEAQ. The CDR3 has 14 residues. V dropped 5 bases and J dropped 9 bases, with 19 bases sitting between them.

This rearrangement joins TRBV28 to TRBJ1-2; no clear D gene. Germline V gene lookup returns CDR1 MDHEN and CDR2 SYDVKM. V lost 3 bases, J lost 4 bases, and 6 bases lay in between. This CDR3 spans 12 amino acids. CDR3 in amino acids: CASSFELYGYTF. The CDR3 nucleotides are TGTGCCAGCAGTTTTGAGCTCTATGGCTACACCTTC.

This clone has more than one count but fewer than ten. CDR3 residues: CASSQDSVLYGYTF. Written as DNA, the CDR3 is TGTGCCAGCAGCCAAGATTCTGTCCTCTATGGCTACACCTTC. The gene calls are TRBV14 and TRBJ1-2, with D unresolved. V was trimmed by 0 bases and J by 4 bases, leaving 9 bases between them. This CDR3 has 14 amino acids. The germline V gene has CDR1 SGHDN and CDR2 FVKESK.

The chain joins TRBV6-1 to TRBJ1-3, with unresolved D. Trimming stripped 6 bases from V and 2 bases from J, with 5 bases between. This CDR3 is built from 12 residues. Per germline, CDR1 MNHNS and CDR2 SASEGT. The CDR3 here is CASRLAGNTIYF. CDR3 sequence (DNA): TGTGCCAGCAGACTTGCTGGAAACACCATATATTTT.

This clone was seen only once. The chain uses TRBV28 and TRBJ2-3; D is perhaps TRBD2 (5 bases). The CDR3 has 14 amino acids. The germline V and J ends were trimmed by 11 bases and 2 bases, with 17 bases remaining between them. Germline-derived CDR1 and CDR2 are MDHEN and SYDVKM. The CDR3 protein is CAGAGGRNTDTQYF. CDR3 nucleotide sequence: TGTGCCGGCGCGGGCGGGCGTAACACAGATACGCAGTATTTT.

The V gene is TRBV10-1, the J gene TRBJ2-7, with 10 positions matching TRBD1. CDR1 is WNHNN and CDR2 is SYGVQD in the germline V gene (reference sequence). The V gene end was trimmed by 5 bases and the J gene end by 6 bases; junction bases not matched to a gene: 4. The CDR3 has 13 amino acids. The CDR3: CASSTGTGVEQYF. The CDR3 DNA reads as TGCGCCAGCAGTACCGGGACAGGGGTCGAGCAGTACTTC.

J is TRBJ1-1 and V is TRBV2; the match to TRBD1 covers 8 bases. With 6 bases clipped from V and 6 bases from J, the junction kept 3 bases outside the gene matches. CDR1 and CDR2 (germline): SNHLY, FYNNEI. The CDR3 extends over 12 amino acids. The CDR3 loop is CASRQGGSEAFF. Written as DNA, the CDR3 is TGTGCCAGCAGACAGGGGGGCTCTGAAGCTTTCTTT.